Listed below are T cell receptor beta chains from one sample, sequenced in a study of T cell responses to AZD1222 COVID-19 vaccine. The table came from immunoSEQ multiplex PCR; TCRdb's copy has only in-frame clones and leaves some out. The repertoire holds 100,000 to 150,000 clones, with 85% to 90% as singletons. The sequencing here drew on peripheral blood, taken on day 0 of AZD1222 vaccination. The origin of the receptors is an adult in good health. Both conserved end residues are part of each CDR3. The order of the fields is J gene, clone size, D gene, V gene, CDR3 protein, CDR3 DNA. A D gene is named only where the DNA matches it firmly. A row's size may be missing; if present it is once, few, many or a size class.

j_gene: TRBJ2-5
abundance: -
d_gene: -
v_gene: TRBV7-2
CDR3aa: CASSLRGREETQYF
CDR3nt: TGTGCCAGCAGCTTACGCGGCAGGGAAGAGACCCAGTACTTC

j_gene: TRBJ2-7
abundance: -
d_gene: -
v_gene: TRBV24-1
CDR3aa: CATSDPRQESYEQYF
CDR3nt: TGTGCCACCAGTGATCCTCGACAGGAGTCCTACGAGCAGTACTTC

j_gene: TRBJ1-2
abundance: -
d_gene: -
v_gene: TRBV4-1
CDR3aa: CASSRWESESGGYTF
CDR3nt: TGCGCCAGCAGCCGGTGGGAGTCGGAATCGGGTGGCTACACCTTC

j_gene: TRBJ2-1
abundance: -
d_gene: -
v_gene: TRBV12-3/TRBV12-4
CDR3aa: CASKRGSYNEQFF
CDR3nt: TGTGCCAGCAAACGGGGGTCCTACAATGAGCAGTTCTTC

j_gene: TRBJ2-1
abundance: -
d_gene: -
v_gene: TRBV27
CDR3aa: CASSFDSYVSYNEQFF
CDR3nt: TGTGCCAGCAGTTTTGACAGCTACGTCTCCTACAATGAGCAGTTCTTC

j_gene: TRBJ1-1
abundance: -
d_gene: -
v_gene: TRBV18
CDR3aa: CASSALQGPMNTEAFF
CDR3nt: TGTGCCAGCTCAGCCTTACAGGGACCGATGAACACTGAAGCTTTCTTT

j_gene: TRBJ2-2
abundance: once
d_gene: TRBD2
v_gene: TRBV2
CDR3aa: CASSELGLAGGPTAGELFF
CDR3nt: TGTGCCAGCAGTGAATTGGGACTAGCGGGGGGGCCGACCGCCGGGGAGCTGTTTTTT

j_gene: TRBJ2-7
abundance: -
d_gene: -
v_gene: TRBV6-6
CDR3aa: CASSGARRVGYEQYF
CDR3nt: TGTGCCAGCAGCGGGGCCCGTCGGGTGGGCTACGAGCAGTACTTC

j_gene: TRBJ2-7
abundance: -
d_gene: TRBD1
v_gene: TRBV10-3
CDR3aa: CAISLDRGIHEQYF
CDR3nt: TGTGCCATCAGTTTGGACAGGGGTATTCACGAGCAGTACTTC

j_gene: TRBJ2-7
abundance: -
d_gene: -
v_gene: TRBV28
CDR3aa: CASSRQDLLYEQYF
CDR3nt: TGTGCCAGCAGCCGACAGGACCTACTCTACGAGCAGTACTTC

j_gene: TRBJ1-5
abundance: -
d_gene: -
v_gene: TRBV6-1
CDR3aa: CASSESKRQPQHF
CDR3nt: TGTGCCAGCAGTGAATCCAAGCGTCAGCCCCAGCATTTT

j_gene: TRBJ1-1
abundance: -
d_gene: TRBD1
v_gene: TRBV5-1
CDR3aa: CASSSSGQLNTEAFF
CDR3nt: TGCGCCAGCAGCTCCTCGGGACAGTTGAACACTGAAGCTTTCTTT

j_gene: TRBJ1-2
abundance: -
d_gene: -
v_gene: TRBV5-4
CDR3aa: CASSVQGSGYTF
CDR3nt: TGTGCCAGCAGCGTACAGGGCTCTGGCTACACCTTC

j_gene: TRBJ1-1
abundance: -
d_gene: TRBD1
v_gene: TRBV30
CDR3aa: CAWSVSRGAFF
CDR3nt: TGTGCCTGGAGTGTCAGCAGGGGGGCTTTCTTT

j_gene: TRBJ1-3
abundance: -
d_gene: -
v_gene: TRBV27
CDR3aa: CASSPRLLSSGNTIYF
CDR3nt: TGTGCCAGCAGTCCGCGACTGTTAAGCTCTGGAAACACCATATATTTT

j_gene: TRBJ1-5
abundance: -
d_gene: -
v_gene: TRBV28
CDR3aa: CASKTWGMSNQPQHF
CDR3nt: TGTGCCAGCAAAACGTGGGGGATGAGCAATCAGCCCCAGCATTTT

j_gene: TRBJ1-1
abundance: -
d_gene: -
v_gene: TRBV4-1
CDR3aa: CASSLMGGFANTEAFF
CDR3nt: TGCGCCAGCAGCCTCATGGGGGGATTCGCGAACACTGAAGCTTTCTTT

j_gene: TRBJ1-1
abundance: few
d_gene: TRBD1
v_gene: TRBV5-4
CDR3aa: CASSFDNRDSEAFF
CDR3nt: TGTGCCAGCAGCTTCGACAACCGGGACAGCGAAGCTTTCTTT

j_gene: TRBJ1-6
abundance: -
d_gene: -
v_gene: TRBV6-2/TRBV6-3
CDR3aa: CASSPGLSPLHF
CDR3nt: TGTGCAAGCAGTCCCGGTCTTTCACCCCTCCACTTT

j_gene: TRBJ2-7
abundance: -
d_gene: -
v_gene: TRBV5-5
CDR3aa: CASSSPYRQPKEYF
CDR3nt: TGTGCCAGCAGCTCGCCATACCGACAGCCCAAAGAGTACTTC

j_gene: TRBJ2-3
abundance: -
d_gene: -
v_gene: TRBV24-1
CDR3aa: CATSDGTVTQYF
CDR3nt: TGTGCCACCAGTGATGGCACGGTTACGCAGTATTTT

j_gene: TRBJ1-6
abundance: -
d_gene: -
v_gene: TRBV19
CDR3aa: CASSLGQYNSPLHF
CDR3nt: TGTGCCAGTAGTCTTGGACAGTATAATTCACCCCTCCACTTT

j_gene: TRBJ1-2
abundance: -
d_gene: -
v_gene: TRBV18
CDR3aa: CASSQLYYGYTF
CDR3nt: TGTGCCAGCTCACAGCTATACTATGGCTACACCTTC

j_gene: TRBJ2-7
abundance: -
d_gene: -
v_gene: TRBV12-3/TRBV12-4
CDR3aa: CASSFSGHEQYF
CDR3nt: TGTGCCAGCAGTTTCTCGGGCCACGAGCAGTACTTC

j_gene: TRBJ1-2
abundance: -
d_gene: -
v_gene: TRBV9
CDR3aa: CASTPERQFYGYTF
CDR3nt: TGTGCCAGCACCCCAGAGAGGCAGTTCTATGGCTACACCTTC

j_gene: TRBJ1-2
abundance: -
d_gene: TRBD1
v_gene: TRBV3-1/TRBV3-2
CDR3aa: CASTAHETGAKSYGYTF
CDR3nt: TGTGCCAGCACTGCCCATGAGACAGGGGCAAAAAGCTATGGCTACACCTTC

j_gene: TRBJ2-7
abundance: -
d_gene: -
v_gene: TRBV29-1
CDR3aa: CSVIQVSEQYF
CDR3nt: TGCAGCGTTATCCAGGTTAGCGAGCAGTACTTC

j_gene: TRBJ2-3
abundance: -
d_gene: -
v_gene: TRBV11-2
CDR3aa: CASSLYPRNSGTDTQYF
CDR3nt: TGTGCCAGCAGCCTATACCCTCGTAACTCCGGCACAGATACGCAGTATTTT

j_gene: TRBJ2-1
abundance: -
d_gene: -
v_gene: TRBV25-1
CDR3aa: CASSASRGQFF
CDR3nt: TGTGCCAGCAGTGCCTCGAGGGGGCAGTTCTTC

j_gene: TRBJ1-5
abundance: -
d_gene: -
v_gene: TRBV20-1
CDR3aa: CSASTIVQPQHF
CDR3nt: TGCAGTGCTAGTACGATCGTTCAGCCCCAGCATTTT

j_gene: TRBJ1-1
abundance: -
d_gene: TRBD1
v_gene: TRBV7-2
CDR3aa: CASSPGGYTEAFF
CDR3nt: TGTGCCAGCAGCCCAGGGGGTTACACTGAAGCTTTCTTT

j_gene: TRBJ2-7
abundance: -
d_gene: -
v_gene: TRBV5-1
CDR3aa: CASSGNTGYSYEQYF
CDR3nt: TGCGCCAGCAGCGGAAACACAGGCTACTCCTACGAGCAGTACTTC

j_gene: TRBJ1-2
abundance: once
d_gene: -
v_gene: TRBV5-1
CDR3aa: CASSLDGTAPSGGYTF
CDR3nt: TGCGCCAGCAGCTTGGATGGGACTGCACCCTCGGGGGGCTACACCTTC

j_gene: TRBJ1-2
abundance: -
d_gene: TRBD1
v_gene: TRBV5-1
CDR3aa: CASSLGGQGLNYGYTF
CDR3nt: TGCGCCAGCAGCTTGGGGGGACAGGGCCTTAACTATGGCTACACCTTC

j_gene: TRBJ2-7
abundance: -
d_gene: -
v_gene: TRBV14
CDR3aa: CASSQGSEQYF
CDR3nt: TGTGCCAGCAGCCAAGGGAGCGAGCAGTACTTC

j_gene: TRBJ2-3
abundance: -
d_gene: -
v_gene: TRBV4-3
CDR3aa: CASSQGVYSSAGAYTDTQYF
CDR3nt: TGCGCCAGCAGCCAAGGGGTTTATTCGTCGGCGGGGGCCTACACAGATACGCAGTATTTT

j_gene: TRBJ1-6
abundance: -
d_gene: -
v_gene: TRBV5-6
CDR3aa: CASSLGGAYNSPLHF
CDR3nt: TGTGCCAGCAGCTTGGGTGGAGCCTATAATTCACCCCTCCACTTT

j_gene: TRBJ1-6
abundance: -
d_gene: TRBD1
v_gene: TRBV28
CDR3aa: CASSFGTGVKSPLHF
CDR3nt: TGTGCCAGCAGTTTTGGGACAGGGGTGAAATCACCCCTCCACTTT

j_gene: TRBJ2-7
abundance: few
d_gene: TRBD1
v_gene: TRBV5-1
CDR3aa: CASSPGQGSSYEQYF
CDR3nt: TGCGCCAGCAGCCCCGGACAGGGCTCATCCTACGAGCAGTACTTC

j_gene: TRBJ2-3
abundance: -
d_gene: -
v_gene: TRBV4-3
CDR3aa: CASSQGERTDTQYF
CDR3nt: TGCGCCAGCAGCCAAGGGGAGCGCACAGATACGCAGTATTTT

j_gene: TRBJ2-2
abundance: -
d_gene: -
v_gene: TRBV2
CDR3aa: CASSPGAGELFF
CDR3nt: TGTGCCAGCAGCCCGGGGGCCGGGGAGCTGTTTTTT

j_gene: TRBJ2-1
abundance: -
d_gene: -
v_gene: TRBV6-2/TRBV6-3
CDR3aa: CASSSIGRNEQFF
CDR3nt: TGTGCCAGCAGCTCGATAGGGAGAAATGAGCAGTTCTTC

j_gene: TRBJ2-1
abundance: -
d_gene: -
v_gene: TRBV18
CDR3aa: CASSPQGFSYNEQFF
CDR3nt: TGTGCCAGCTCACCCCAGGGGTTCTCCTACAATGAGCAGTTCTTC

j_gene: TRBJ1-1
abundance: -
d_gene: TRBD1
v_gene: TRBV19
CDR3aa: CASSMPRDSWTEAFF
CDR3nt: TGTGCCAGTAGTATGCCCCGGGACAGTTGGACTGAAGCTTTCTTT

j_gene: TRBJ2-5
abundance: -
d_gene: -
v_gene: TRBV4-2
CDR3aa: CASSQDGAETQYF
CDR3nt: TGTGCCAGCAGCCAAGATGGTGCGGAGACCCAGTACTTC

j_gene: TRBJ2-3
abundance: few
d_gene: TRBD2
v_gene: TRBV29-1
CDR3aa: CSVRGHSGGDPDTQYF
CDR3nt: TGCAGCGTTCGGGGGCACAGCGGGGGAGATCCAGATACGCAGTATTTT

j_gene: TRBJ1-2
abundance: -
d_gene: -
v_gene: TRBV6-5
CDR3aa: CASSYSIGYGYTF
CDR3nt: TGTGCCAGCAGTTACTCGATCGGATATGGCTACACCTTC

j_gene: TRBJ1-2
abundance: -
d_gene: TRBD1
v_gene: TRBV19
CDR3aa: CASSPMKGAEGYTF
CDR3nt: TGTGCCAGTAGTCCCATGAAGGGGGCGGAGGGCTACACCTTC